These T cell receptor beta chains were read from a single sample in a study of OX40 agonist ivuxolimab in advanced cancers. Produced via immunoSEQ multiplex PCR; TCRdb's table is partial and in-frame only. The table has around 80,000 clones, about nine tenths seen once. Sequenced material: CD4+ or CD8+ T cells sorted from blood, taken in a trial of the OX40 agonist ivuxolimab. These TCRs come from an adult with an advanced solid tumor such as melanoma, head and neck, liver or kidney cancer. The CDR3 runs from the conserved cysteine through the conserved F or W. A D gene is named only where the DNA matches it firmly. Rows give clone size only sometimes, using once, few, many, or a class for an expanded clone.

v_call,j_call,d_call,clone_size,cdr3_aa,cdr3_nt
TRBV6-1,TRBJ2-7,-,-,CASSEATGGYEQYF,TGTGCCAGCAGTGAAGCCACAGGAGGCTACGAGCAGTACTTC
TRBV30,TRBJ2-7,TRBD2,-,CAWSVNAGGAEQYF,TGTGCCTGGAGTGTAAATGCGGGAGGGGCCGAGCAGTACTTC
TRBV10-3,TRBJ2-3,TRBD1,-,CAISRRGATGGSTDTQYF,TGTGCCATCTCCCGACGAGGGGCGACAGGGGGTAGTACAGATACGCAGTATTTT
TRBV19,TRBJ1-4,-,-,CASRAAGSATNEKLFF,TGTGCCAGTAGAGCGGCAGGAAGTGCAACTAATGAAAAACTGTTTTTT
TRBV19,TRBJ1-1,-,-,CASSRSPDRWNTEAFF,TGTGCCAGTAGTCGGAGCCCTGACAGGTGGAACACTGAAGCTTTCTTT
TRBV7-9,TRBJ2-7,-,-,CASSLGQYPHEQYF,TGTGCCAGCAGCTTAGGGCAGTACCCCCACGAGCAGTACTTC
TRBV27,TRBJ2-1,-,once,CASSFLKAQYRSNEQFF,TGTGCCAGCAGTTTCTTAAAAGCACAGTATAGGTCCAATGAGCAGTTCTTC
TRBV6-1,TRBJ1-1,-,few,CASSRNTEAFF,TGTGCCAGCAGTAGGAACACTGAAGCTTTCTTT
TRBV19,TRBJ2-2,-,-,CASSIRGSAATNTGELFF,TGTGCCAGTAGTATCCGTGGTAGCGCGGCAACGAACACCGGGGAGCTGTTTTTT
TRBV28,TRBJ2-7,-,-,CASSPPPLLYEQYF,TGTGCCAGCAGCCCGCCCCCTTTACTCTACGAGCAGTACTTC
TRBV19,TRBJ2-7,-,-,CASSIGVGEQYF,TGTGCCAGTAGTATAGGGGTCGGCGAGCAGTACTTC
TRBV7-9,TRBJ1-1,-,-,CASSLHRENTEAFF,TGTGCCAGCAGCTTACACAGGGAGAACACTGAAGCTTTCTTT
TRBV6-5,TRBJ1-2,-,-,CASSYSHRVGYTF,TGTGCCAGCAGTTACTCCCATAGGGTTGGCTACACCTTC
TRBV11-2,TRBJ2-5,TRBD1,-,CASSLQGAGETQYF,TGTGCCAGCAGCTTACAGGGGGCGGGAGAGACCCAGTACTTC
TRBV5-1,TRBJ2-3,TRBD2,-,CASSLGGLAGSDTQYF,TGCGCCAGCAGCTTGGGTGGGCTAGCGGGATCAGATACGCAGTATTTT
TRBV7-2,TRBJ1-5,-,-,CASSLAGGNQPQHF,TGTGCCAGCAGCTTAGCAGGGGGCAATCAGCCCCAGCATTTT
TRBV6-5,TRBJ1-6,-,-,CASSYSENSPLHF,TGTGCCAGCAGTTACTCTGAGAATTCACCCCTCCACTTT
TRBV7-8,TRBJ2-7,-,-,CASSAQSVAGFTYEQYF,TGTGCCAGCAGCGCCCAGAGCGTGGCGGGCTTTACCTACGAGCAGTACTTC
TRBV6-4,TRBJ2-1,TRBD2,-,CASSDWGGSSYNEQFF,TGTGCCAGCAGTGACTGGGGGGGTAGCTCCTACAATGAGCAGTTCTTC
TRBV6-1,TRBJ2-5,-,-,CASSGGLGHYGETQYF,TGTGCCAGCAGTGGGGGGCTGGGCCACTACGGGGAGACCCAGTACTTC
TRBV20-1,TRBJ2-1,-,-,CSASDVEQFF,TGCAGTGCTAGTGATGTAGAGCAGTTCTTC
TRBV27,TRBJ2-7,-,-,CASSLFTSTLSEQYF,TGTGCCAGCAGTTTGTTCACTAGCACACTCTCCGAGCAGTACTTC
TRBV28,TRBJ1-2,-,-,CASSLPGAGGYTF,TGTGCCAGCAGTTTACCCGGTGCGGGAGGCTACACCTTC
TRBV2,TRBJ2-3,-,-,CASTNKWGTDTQYF,TGTGCCAGCACGAACAAATGGGGAACAGATACGCAGTATTTT
TRBV10-3,TRBJ2-3,TRBD1,-,CAISGQGWADTQYF,TGTGCCATCAGTGGACAGGGGTGGGCAGATACGCAGTATTTT
TRBV7-2,TRBJ2-7,TRBD2,-,CASSLVSTAGAGEQYF,TGTGCCAGCAGCTTAGTAAGTACGGCGGGAGCAGGAGAGCAGTACTTC
TRBV2,TRBJ1-5,TRBD1,-,CASSDQGAGNQPQHF,TGTGCCAGCAGTGATCAGGGGGCAGGCAATCAGCCCCAGCATTTT
TRBV27,TRBJ1-6,-,once,CASTPGRSLSSYNSPLHF,TGTGCCAGCACCCCGGGACGTAGCCTTAGCTCCTATAATTCACCCCTCCACTTT
TRBV7-8,TRBJ2-7,TRBD1,-,CASSLGQGYYEQYF,TGTGCCAGCAGCTTAGGACAGGGCTACTACGAGCAGTACTTC